This T cell receptor beta chain was found in a study of OX40 agonist ivuxolimab in advanced cancers. About the research overall: Patient treatment consisted of intravenous ivuxolimab administration every 2 weeks at 0.01 to 10 mg/kg. Prior anti-PD-1, anti-PD-L1 or anti-CTLA-4 therapy was allowed; roughly 40% had some.

Germline V gene lookup returns CDR1 SGHDT and CDR2 YYEEEE. The CDR3 runs to 16 residues. Trimming removed 3 bases from V and 1 base from J, with 14 bases in between. The assay was immunoSEQ multiplex PCR, and TCRdb's table has in-frame clones only and misses some. Of roughly 34,000 clones in the sample, about four fifths are singletons; the top ten hold around 10%. The clonotype originates from an adult with an advanced solid tumor such as melanoma, head and neck, liver or kidney cancer. The sample was CD4+ or CD8+ T cells sorted from blood, taken in a trial of the OX40 agonist ivuxolimab. V usage is TRBV5-6 and J usage is TRBJ2-1; no reliable D call. The CDR3 DNA follows: TGTGCCAGCAGCTCGTATCGGAGCCCATCCTACAATGAGCAGTTCTTC. It codes for CASSSYRSPSYNEQFF.